A single sample gave rise to the 23 T cell receptor beta chains below, sequenced in a study of CD8+CD57+ T cells in acquired aplastic anemia. CDR3 and TCR beta VDJ profiling relied on a genomic DNA template. TCRdb reprocessed the reads via MiXCR and lists one record per CDR3 protein. Among roughly 500,000 distinct CDR3 sequences listed, under 40% were seen once. Sequenced patients had shown CD8+CD57+ cell expansion by flow cytometry. Sequenced sample: sorted CD4+, CD8+, or CD8+CD57+ T cells (not recorded which) from PBMCs. The receptors come from a human donor with aplastic anemia.

The CDR3 DNA sequence: TGCAGCGAAACTACATGGGGCGATGGCTACACCTTC. Amino acid sequence: CSETTWGDGYTF. The chain combines TRBV29-1 with TRBJ1-2; D may be TRBD1 (5 bases). The CDR3 sequence is 12 residues long. V was shortened by 7 bases and J by 6 bases, with 15 bases between the two germline ends. CDR1 and CDR2 (germline): SQVTM, ANQGSEA.

This sequence joins TRBV7-9 and TRBJ1-1; D gene unclear. V lost 6 bases, J lost 1 base, and 12 bases lay in between. This CDR3 has 14 amino acids. The germline V gene encodes CDR1 SEHNR and CDR2 FQNEAQ (reference sequence). The CDR3 DNA reads as TGTGCCAGCAGACCACTCGCAGGGAACACTGAAGCTTTCTTT. It yields the protein CASRPLAGNTEAFF. Drawing the rest from reference TRBV7-9 and TRBJ1-1, the complete variable domain is DTGVSQNPRHKITKRGQNVTFRCDPISEHNRLYWYRQTLGQGPEFLTYFQNEAQLEKSRLLSDRFSAERPKGSFSTLEIQRTEQGDSAMYLCASRPLAGNTEAFFGQGTRLTVV.

This rearrangement joins TRBV6-5 to TRBJ1-1; no clear D. Per the germline V gene, CDR1 is MNHEY and CDR2 is SVGAGI. Trimming pared 0 bases from V and 11 bases from J, leaving 19 bases between. The CDR3 loop spans 15 amino acids. The CDR3 sequence: CASSYSRFPGVGAFF. The DNA of the CDR3 is TGTGCCAGCAGTTACTCGAGGTTTCCAGGTGTGGGTGCTTTCTTT.

Turning to this clonotype: One junction end does not reproduce the germline sequence, and a read error may be involved. The chain employs TRBV7-9 and TRBJ2-5; D perhaps matches TRBD2 (5 bases). The CDR3 spans 13 residues. Germline assignment: CDR1 SEHNR and CDR2 FQNEAQ (reference sequence). CDR3 bases: TGCGCCAGCAGCCCGGCGACGGGGGAGACCCAGTACTTC. It yields the protein CASSPATGETQYF.

This clonotype was detected ten times or more. The rearrangement links TRBV24-1 to TRBJ2-3; 10 positions match TRBD1. J gave up 5 bases and V 9 bases, and 16 bases lay outside the gene matches. Germline V gene data show CDR1 as KGHDR and CDR2 as SFDVKD. CDR3 size: 17 residues. CDR3 nucleotides: TGTGCCACCGTGGGATCTCGGGGGGGACAGGGGAAAGATACGCAGTATTTT. As protein: CATVGSRGGQGKDTQYF.

This clonotype is a singleton in its sample. V usage is TRBV5-6 and J usage is TRBJ2-7, with D hard to call. This CDR3 contains 14 residues. V was pared by 4 bases and J by 2 bases, with 13 bases between. Germline CDR1 is SGHDT and CDR2 is YYEEEE. The CDR3 nucleotides read TGTGCCAGCAGCCATACAGACGGTGCCTACGAGCAGTACTTC. It codes for CASSHTDGAYEQYF.

This chain uses TRBV10-1 with TRBJ2-7; possible D gene TRBD1, 5 bases. The CDR3 length is 15 residues. With 4 bases removed from V and 4 bases from J, the gap between germline ends came to 17 bases. CDR1 and CDR2 (germline): WNHNN, SYGVQD (reference sequence). The CDR3 spells CASSARSDSRYEQYF. The CDR3 coding sequence is TGCGCCAGCAGTGCTAGATCAGACAGCAGGTACGAGCAGTACTTC.

This clonotype occurred a few times. This chain links TRBV7-3 with TRBJ2-1; TRBD2 aligns across 11 bases. In germline, CDR1 is SGHTA, CDR2 FQGTGA. The CDR3 covers 14 residues. V lost 3 bases, J lost 8 bases, and 3 bases stayed unmatched. CDR3 nucleotide sequence: TGTGCCAGCAGCTTTAGCGGGGGGGCCGATGAGCAGTTCTTC. Translated: CASSFSGGADEQFF.

This clonotype was seen only a few times. The chain uses TRBV20-1 and TRBJ2-1; D call uncertain. The V gene lost 0 bases and the J gene lost 3 bases, with 6 bases spanning the gap. The CDR3 is 13 amino acids. Germline V gene sequence: CDR1 DFQATT, CDR2 SNEGSKA (reference sequence). In DNA, the CDR3 is TGCAGTGCTAGAGATACACGCTACAATGAGCAGTTCTTC. This sequence encodes CSARDTRYNEQFF.

In its sample, this clonotype was seen a few times. This chain links TRBV7-9 with TRBJ2-5; no definite D call. CDR3 length: 14 residues. From germline, CDR1 is SEHNR and CDR2 FQNEAQ (reference sequence). The V end lost 5 bases, the J end lost 0 bases, and 10 bases lay between the germline ends. The CDR3 DNA reads TGTGCCAGCAGCAATATGGTTTACCAAGAGACCCAGTACTTC. It is translated as CASSNMVYQETQYF.

Concerning this clonotype itself: One base away lies a much larger clone, so this may be a sequencing read error. This chain connects TRBV20-1 to TRBJ2-7; TRBD2 matches at 11 bases. The CDR3 totals 14 residues. Germline assignment: CDR1 DFQATT and CDR2 SNEGSKA (reference sequence). The ends lost 0 bases at V and 5 bases at J; junction bases unmatched: 3. Here the CDR3 reads CSARDSGGVHEQYF. The CDR3 DNA sequence: TGCAGTGCTAGAGATAGCGGGGGGGTTCACGAGCAGTACTTC.

Of note for this clonotype: A read error may explain this, as a much larger clone is one base away. The chain is built from TRBV7-6 and TRBJ1-2, with a weak D call TRBD1 (6 bases). The V gene's germline CDR1 is SGHVS and CDR2 FNYEAQ. This CDR3 contains 14 residues. V dropped 5 bases and J dropped 8 bases, with 18 bases sitting between them. DNA for the CDR3: TGTGCCAGCAGCACGAGCAGGGGCTCTGAAGGCTACACCTTC. Its protein is CASSTSRGSEGYTF.

The rearrangement links TRBV19 to TRBJ2-7; TRBD1 agrees at 7 bases. With V trimmed by 5 bases and J by 2 bases, 9 bases remained unmatched. The CDR3 runs to 15 residues. Per germline, CDR1 LNHDA and CDR2 SQIVND (reference sequence). The CDR3 protein is CASSSGTAATYEQYF. The CDR3 DNA sequence: TGTGCCAGTAGTTCCGGGACAGCGGCAACCTACGAGCAGTACTTC.

This clonotype was counted ten times or more. J is TRBJ2-7 and V is TRBV6-6; no definite D call. This CDR3 spans 14 amino acids. Trimming took 4 bases from V and 6 from J, leaving 16 bases between them. The germline V gene has CDR1 MNHNY and CDR2 SVGAGI (reference sequence). CDR3 protein: CASSSLLAGIEQYF. DNA of the CDR3: TGTGCCAGCAGTTCTCTTCTGGCAGGTATCGAGCAGTACTTC.

This clonotype was picked up a small number of times. The rearrangement links TRBV10-2 to TRBJ1-4, with a tentative D call TRBD1 (6 bases). The CDR3 runs 15 residues. CDR1 and CDR2 from the germline V gene are WSHSY and SAAADI. Trimming took off 6 bases at V and 4 bases at J, with 15 bases between the two ends. CDR3 sequence reads: CASSERGDFNEKLFF. Here the CDR3 DNA reads TGCGCCAGCAGCGAAAGGGGGGATTTTAATGAAAAACTGTTTTTT.

This clonotype was picked up many times. This chain uses TRBV7-9 with TRBJ1-1; weak D call: TRBD1 (5 bases). The CDR3 has 12 amino acids. Trimming left V 5 bases short and J 6 bases short, with 10 bases between. Looked up from germline, CDR1 is SEHNR and CDR2 is FQNEAQ (reference sequence). The CDR3 nucleotides read TGTGCCAGCAGCAGCAGGGCTCCTGAAGCTTTCTTT. Translation gives CASSSRAPEAFF.

This clonotype was picked up many times. The CDR3 nucleotides are TGTGCCACCAAGGGGCAGGGGGTTTCACCCCTCCACTTT. It encodes CATKGQGVSPLHF. The rearrangement links TRBV19 to TRBJ1-6; 7 bases fit TRBD1. J was trimmed by 9 bases and V by 10 bases; bases with no gene match: 9. The germline CDR1 and CDR2 sequences are LNHDA and SQIVND (reference sequence). The CDR3 runs 13 residues.

The V call is TRBV6-2 or TRBV6-3, the J call TRBJ2-7; TRBD2 might be the D (5 bases). The CDR3 runs to 15 residues. Trimming removed 7 bases from V and 4 bases from J, with 20 bases in between. CDR1 and CDR2 from the germline V gene are MNHEY and SVGEGT. The CDR3 loop is CASNRQWRSGYEQYF. CDR3 coding DNA: TGTGCCAGCAACCGCCAGTGGAGGAGTGGTTACGAGCAGTACTTC.

This clonotype was counted ten times or more. The chain employs TRBV7-8 and TRBJ1-5, with 9 bases that match TRBD1. The V gene's germline CDR1 is SGHVS and CDR2 FQNEAQ. CDR3 length equals 13 residues. V dropped 7 bases and J dropped 6; count of bases not matched to a gene: 4. In DNA form, the CDR3 reads TGTGCCAGCACGACAGGGGGTGGTCAGCCCCAGCATTTT. Protein product: CASTTGGGQPQHF.

This clonotype was observed once. The chain employs TRBV30 and TRBJ1-4; unclear D gene. CDR1 and CDR2 (germline): GTSNPN, SVGIG (reference sequence). The length of the CDR3 is 14 residues. Trimming removed 0 bases at V and 2 bases at J, with 7 bases between. The CDR3 here is CAWSVRGTNEKLFF. CDR3 DNA: TGTGCCTGGAGTGTTCGTGGGACTAATGAAAAACTGTTTTTT.

This clonotype was seen just once. The J gene is TRBJ1-3, the V gene TRBV19; tentative D call: TRBD1 (6 bases). The V and J ends lost 10 bases and 2 bases respectively, with 9 bases between them. The CDR3 has 12 residues. CDR1 LNHDA and CDR2 SQIVND come from the germline V gene (reference sequence). The CDR3 nucleotides are TGTGCCACTACAGGGACTGGAAACACCATATATTTT. Encoded protein: CATTGTGNTIYF.

This clonotype was observed once. This chain connects TRBV20-1 to TRBJ1-6, with 10 bases identical to TRBD1. Unmatched junction bases numbered 3, after V lost 6 bases and J lost 7 bases. CDR1 is DFQATT, CDR2 SNEGSKA, per germline (reference sequence). The CDR3 has 13 residues. The CDR3 DNA is TGCAGTGCCATGGGACAGGGGAATTCACCCCTCCACTTT. This codes for CSAMGQGNSPLHF.

The chain couples TRBV11-2 to TRBJ1-5; D is perhaps TRBD1 (5 bases). V was shortened by 0 bases and J by 4 bases, with 16 bases between the two germline ends. The CDR3 totals 17 residues. Germline lookup yields CDR1 SGHAT and CDR2 FQNNGV. CDR3 bases: TGTGCCAGCAGCTTAGAGTCGCAGGGTGGAAAGAATCAGCCCCAGCATTTT. Encoded protein: CASSLESQGGKNQPQHF.